This T cell receptor (beta chain) was identified during a study of spatial heterogeneity in lung cancer. This clonotype was seen a handful of times. Every molecule of TCR cDNA had its own unique molecular identifier. MiXCR, applied by TCRdb to the 5' RACE reads, yields one record per CDR3 protein. Among some 10,000 distinct CDR3 sequences listed, roughly 6% were seen once. This CDR3 region has 13 residues. Germline V lookup: CDR1 SGHTA, CDR2 FQGTGA. Trimming pared 7 bases from V and 4 bases from J, leaving 10 bases between. Time point reported: sample taken at primary tumor resection. Whole RNA was taken from tumor, nontumor lung or frozen PBMC; it was then sequenced unsorted. Samples were donated by 72 untreated early-stage non-small cell lung cancer patients.

This chain uses TRBV7-3 with TRBJ2-2, with D unclear. This clonotype was sampled from a male donor with early-stage non-small cell lung cancer. The material was PBMCs, obtained at surgery. The CDR3 sequence: CASMLWATGELFF. The CDR3 DNA is TGTGCCAGCATGCTATGGGCCACCGGGGAGCTGTTTTTT. Variable domain in full (rest from reference TRBV7-3 and TRBJ2-2): GAGVSQTPSNKVTEKGKYVELRCDPISGHTALYWYRQSLGQGPEFLIYFQGTGAADDSGLPNDRFFAVRPEGSVSTLKIQRTERGDSAVYLCASMLWATGELFFGEGSRLTVL.